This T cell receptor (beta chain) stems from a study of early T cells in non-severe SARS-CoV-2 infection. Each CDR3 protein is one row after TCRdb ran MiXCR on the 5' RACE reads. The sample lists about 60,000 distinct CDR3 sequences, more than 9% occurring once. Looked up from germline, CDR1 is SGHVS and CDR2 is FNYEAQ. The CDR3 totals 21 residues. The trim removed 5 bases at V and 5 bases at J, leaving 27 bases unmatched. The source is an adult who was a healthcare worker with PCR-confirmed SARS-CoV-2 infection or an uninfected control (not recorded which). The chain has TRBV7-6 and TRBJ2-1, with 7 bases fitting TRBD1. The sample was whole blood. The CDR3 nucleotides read TGTGCCAGCAGCCTCCGATGGGACAGTCGTCAAGGACTGGATGATAACAATGAGCAGTTCTTC. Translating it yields CASSLRWDSRQGLDDNNEQFF.